This T cell receptor beta chain appears in the sequencing data of a study of T-cell memory formation after mild COVID-19. cDNA libraries for TCR alpha and TCR beta, carrying sample barcodes and UMIs, came from 5'RACE with constant-segment primers. In TCRdb, the 5' RACE reads were re-called with MiXCR into one record per CDR3 protein. The sample lists 350,000 to 450,000 distinct CDR3 sequences, around 27% seen once, with 13% in the top ten. The CDR3 runs 14 residues. The V gene end was trimmed by 3 bases and the J gene end by 5 bases; junction bases not matched to a gene: 6. This clonotype appeared once.

Sample: PBMCs or a T cell subset sorted from them (not recorded which). This TCR derives from an adult woman who had mild COVID-19 (a few samples of this study predate the infection). Cell type and time point are not known. The chain is built from TRBV12-3 or TRBV12-4 and TRBJ1-1; 7 bases align to TRBD1. The CDR3 DNA is TGTGCCAGCAGTTTGGGCAGGGGGACAACTGAAGCTTTCTTT. Amino acid sequence: CASSLGRGTTEAFF.